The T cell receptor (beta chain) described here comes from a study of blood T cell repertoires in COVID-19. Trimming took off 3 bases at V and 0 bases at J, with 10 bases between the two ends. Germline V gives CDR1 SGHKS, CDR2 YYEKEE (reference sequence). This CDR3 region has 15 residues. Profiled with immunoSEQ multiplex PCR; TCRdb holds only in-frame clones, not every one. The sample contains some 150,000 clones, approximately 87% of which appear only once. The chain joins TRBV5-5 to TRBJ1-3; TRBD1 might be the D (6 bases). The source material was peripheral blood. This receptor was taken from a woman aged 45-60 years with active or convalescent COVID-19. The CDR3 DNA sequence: TGTGCCAGCAGCTCCGGACAGCTCTCTGGAAACACCATATATTTT. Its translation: CASSSGQLSGNTIYF.